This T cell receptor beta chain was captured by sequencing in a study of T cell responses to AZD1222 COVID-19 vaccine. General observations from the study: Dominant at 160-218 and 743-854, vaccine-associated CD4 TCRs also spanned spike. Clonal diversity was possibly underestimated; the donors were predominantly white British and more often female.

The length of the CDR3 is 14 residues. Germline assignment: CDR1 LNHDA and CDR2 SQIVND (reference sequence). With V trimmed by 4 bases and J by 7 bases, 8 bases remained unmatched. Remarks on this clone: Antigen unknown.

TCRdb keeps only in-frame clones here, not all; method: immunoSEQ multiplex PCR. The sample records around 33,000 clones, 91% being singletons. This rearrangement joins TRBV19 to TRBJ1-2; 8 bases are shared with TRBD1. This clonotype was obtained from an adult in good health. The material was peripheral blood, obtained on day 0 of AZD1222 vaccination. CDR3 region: CASSKNQGAAGYTF. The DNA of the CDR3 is TGTGCCAGTAGTAAAAACCAGGGGGCAGCTGGCTACACCTTC.